This T cell receptor beta chain was recorded in a study of blood T cell repertoires in COVID-19. About the research overall: T cells, B-cell-depleted T cells, or PBMCs supplied cDNA or gDNA.

The V gene's germline CDR1 is SGHRS and CDR2 YFSETQ. V lost 4 bases and J 12 bases, leaving 16 bases between the germline ends. The CDR3 extends over 12 amino acids. As processed by the authors: Counts of nucleated cells, estimated from reference gene primer amplification, were obtained. Using immunoSEQ multiplex PCR, the repertoire was profiled, and TCRdb retains in-frame clones only, with some absent. V, J and clone size were drawn from that table, and D and trimming were deduced from the DNA. The sample shows under 300,000 clones, 70% to 90% of them seen only once. Enrolled through a virtual design, the participants were between roughly 18 and 90 years of age and came from about two dozen US areas. Only one count was recorded for this clone.

The specimen was PBMCs or T cells enriched from blood (not recorded which). The receptor was derived from a woman aged 55-69 years in a cohort exposed to, infected with or recovered from COVID-19 (not recorded which). J is TRBJ1-2 and V is TRBV5-1; D is perhaps TRBD1 (6 bases). DNA of the CDR3: TGCGCCAGCAGCCCTGACAGGTTTACCGACACCTTC. The encoded protein is CASSPDRFTDTF.